The clone carrying this T cell receptor (beta chain) was detected only once. Antigen specificity is unknown. The data stem from a study of T cell repertoires in cytomegalovirus infection. Regarding the study as a whole: What dominated the ex vivo response were HLA-C-restricted CMV-specific TCR beta clonotypes.

TCRdb ran MiXCR on the reads and lists one entry per CDR3 protein. This sample yields 800,000 to 950,000 distinct CDR3 sequences, of which around a third are seen a single time; roughly 12% belongs to the top ten. The CDR3 totals 15 residues. The ends lost 6 bases at V and 8 bases at J; junction bases unmatched: 13. Germline V CDR1 and CDR2: MNHNY, SVGAGI (reference sequence). Here the sequenced sample was cultured CD8+ T cells from PBMCs, taken from culture after CMV antigen stimulation. The sequence derives from a human donor in good health (CMV status not recorded). Some clones in this sample may be carry-over from other donors' samples. The rearrangement uses TRBV6-6 and TRBJ1-2; 9 bases are shared with TRBD1. CDR3 DNA sequence: TGTGCCAGCAGCCCCCTTCTTACAGGGGGCGGAGGCTACACCTTC. Protein sequence: CASSPLLTGGGGYTF.